This T cell receptor (beta chain) came from a study of blood T cell repertoires in COVID-19. Study-level background: The samples span acute and convalescent COVID-19 from the United States, Italy and Spain. T cells, B-cell-depleted T cells, or PBMCs provided the cDNA or gDNA that served as material.

After removal of 11 bases from V and 4 bases from J, the junction contained 15 bases not matched to a gene. The CDR3 covers 15 residues. In germline, CDR1 is SNHLY, CDR2 FYNNEI. Adults between about 18 and 89 years of age took part from about 24 US areas. Source study methods: Amplified reference gene primers provided the basis for estimating nucleated cell counts. TCRdb's table, derived via immunoSEQ multiplex PCR, lists solely in-frame clones and lacks some. V, J and clone size are those of that table, while D and trimming were read from the DNA. The data hold some 300,000 clones, with around 84% observed a single time.

Sequencing input: PBMCs or T cells enriched from blood (not recorded which). The gene calls are TRBV2 and TRBJ2-3; 7 bases align to TRBD2. This TCR was sampled from a man between 25 and 39 years old who had recovered from COVID-19. As DNA, the CDR3 is TGTGCCGGAATTAGAGGACTGGGGGGGTCAGATACGCAGTATTTT. It yields the protein CAGIRGLGGSDTQYF.